The entry that follows covers one TCR beta chain sequence. This entry belongs to a study of blood T cell repertoires in COVID-19. Using immunoSEQ multiplex PCR, the repertoire was profiled, and TCRdb retains in-frame clones only, with some absent. This table has approximately 150,000 clones, about 84% appearing once. CDR1 PRHDT and CDR2 FYEKMQ come from the germline V gene (reference sequence). Trimming removed 2 bases at V and 1 base at J, with 6 bases between. The CDR3 is made up of 15 amino acids. The rearrangement links TRBV13 to TRBJ2-6; maybe TRBD1 (5 bases). This TCR came from a woman aged 40 to 50 with acute COVID-19. What was sequenced was PBMCs or T cells enriched from blood (not recorded which). CDR3 sequence reads: CASSLRGSGANVLTF. CDR3 DNA sequence: TGTGCCAGCAGCTTAAGGGGTTCTGGGGCCAACGTCCTGACTTTC.